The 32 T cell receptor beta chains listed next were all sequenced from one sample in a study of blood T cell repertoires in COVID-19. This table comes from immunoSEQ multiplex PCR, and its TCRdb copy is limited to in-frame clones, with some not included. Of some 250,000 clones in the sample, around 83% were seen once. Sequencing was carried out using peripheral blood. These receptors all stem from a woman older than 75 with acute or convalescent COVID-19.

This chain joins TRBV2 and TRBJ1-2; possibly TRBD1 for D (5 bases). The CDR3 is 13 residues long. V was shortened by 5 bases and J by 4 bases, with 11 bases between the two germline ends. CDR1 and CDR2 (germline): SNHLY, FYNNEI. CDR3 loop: CASSIGESYGYTF. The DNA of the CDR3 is TGTGCCAGCAGTATAGGGGAAAGCTATGGCTACACCTTC. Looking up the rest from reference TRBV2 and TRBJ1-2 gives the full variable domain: EPEVTQTPSHQVTQMGQEVILRCVPISNHLYFYWYRQILGQKVEFLVSFYNNEISEKSEIFDDQFSVERPDGSNFTLKIRSTKLEDSAMYFCASSIGESYGYTFGSGTRLTVV.

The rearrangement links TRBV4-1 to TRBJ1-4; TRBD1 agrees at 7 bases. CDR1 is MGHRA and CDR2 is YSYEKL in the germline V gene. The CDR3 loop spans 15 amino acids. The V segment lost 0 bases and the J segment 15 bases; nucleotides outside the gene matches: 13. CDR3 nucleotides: TGCGCCAGCAGCCAAGATCGACAGGGTTTTCCTCATATGTTTTTT. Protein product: CASSQDRQGFPHMFF.

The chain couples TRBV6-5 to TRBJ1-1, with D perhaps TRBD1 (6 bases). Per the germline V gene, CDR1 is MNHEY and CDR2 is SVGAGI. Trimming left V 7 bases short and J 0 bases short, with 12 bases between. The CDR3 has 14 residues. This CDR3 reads CASKLDSLNTEAFF. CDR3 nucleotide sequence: TGTGCCAGCAAGCTGGACAGCCTGAACACTGAAGCTTTCTTT.

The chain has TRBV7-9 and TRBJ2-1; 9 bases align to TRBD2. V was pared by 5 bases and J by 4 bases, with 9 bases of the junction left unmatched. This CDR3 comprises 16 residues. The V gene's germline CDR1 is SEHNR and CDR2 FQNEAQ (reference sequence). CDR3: CASSPRAGGTYNEQFF. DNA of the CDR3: TGTGCCAGCAGCCCACGGGCGGGGGGGACTTACAATGAGCAGTTCTTC.

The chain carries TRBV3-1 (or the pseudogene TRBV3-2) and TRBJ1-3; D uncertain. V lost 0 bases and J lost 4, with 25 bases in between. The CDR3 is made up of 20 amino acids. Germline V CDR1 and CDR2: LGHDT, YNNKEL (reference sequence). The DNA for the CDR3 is TGTGCCAGCAGCCAAGATCCCTCCCTAGGTCCCCCCGGGTGGGGAAACACCATATATTTT. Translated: CASSQDPSLGPPGWGNTIYF.

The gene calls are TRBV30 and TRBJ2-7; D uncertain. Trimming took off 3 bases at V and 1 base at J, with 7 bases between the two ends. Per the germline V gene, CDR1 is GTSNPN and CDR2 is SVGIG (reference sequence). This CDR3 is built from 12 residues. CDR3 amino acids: CAWSGGSYEQYF. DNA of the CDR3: TGTGCCTGGAGCGGCGGTTCCTACGAGCAGTACTTC.

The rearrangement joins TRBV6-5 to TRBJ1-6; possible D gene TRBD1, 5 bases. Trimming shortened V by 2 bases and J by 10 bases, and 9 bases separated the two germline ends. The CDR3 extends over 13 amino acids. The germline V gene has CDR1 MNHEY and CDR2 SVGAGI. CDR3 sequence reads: CASSYGGYSPLHF. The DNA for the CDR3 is TGTGCCAGCAGTTACGGGGGGTACTCACCCCTCCACTTT.

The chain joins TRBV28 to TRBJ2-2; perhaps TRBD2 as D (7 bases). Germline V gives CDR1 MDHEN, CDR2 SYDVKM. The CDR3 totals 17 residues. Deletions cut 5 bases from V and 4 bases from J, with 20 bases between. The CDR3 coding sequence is TGTGCCAGCAGTACGACCGTGGGGGGGGCGGTCACCGGGGAGCTGTTTTTT. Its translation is CASSTTVGGAVTGELFF.

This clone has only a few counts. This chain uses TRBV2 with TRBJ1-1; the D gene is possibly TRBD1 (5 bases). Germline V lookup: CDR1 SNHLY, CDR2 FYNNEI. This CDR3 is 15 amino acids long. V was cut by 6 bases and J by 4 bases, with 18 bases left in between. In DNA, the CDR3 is TGTGCCAGCAGGCAGGGTTGGGGCCTTAGCACTGAAGCTTTCTTT. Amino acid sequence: CASRQGWGLSTEAFF.

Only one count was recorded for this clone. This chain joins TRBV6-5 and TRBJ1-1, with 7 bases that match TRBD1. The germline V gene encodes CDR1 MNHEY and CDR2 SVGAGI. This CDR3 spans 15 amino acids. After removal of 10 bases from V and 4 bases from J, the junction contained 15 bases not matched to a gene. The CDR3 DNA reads TGTGCCACCAAACTCTACTACAGGGGATCCACTGAAGCTTTCTTT. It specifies CATKLYYRGSTEAFF.

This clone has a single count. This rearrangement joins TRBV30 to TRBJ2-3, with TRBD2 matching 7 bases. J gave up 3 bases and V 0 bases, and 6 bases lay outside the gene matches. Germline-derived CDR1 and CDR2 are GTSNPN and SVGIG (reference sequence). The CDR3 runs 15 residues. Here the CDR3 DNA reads TGTGCCTGGAGTGTAGGAGCGGGGCCGACAGATACGCAGTATTTT. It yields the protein CAWSVGAGPTDTQYF.

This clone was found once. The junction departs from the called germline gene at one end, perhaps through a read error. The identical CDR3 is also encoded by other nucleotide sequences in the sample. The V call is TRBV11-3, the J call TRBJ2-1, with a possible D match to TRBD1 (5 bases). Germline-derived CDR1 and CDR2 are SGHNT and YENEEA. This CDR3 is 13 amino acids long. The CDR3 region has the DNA TGTGCCAGCAGCCAGTTGCCCACAGGAGAGCAATTCTTC. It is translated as CASSQLPTGEQFF. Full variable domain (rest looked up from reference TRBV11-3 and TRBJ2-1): EAGVVQSPRYKIIEKKQPVAFWCNPISGHNTLYWYLQNLGQGPELLIRYENEEAVDDSQLPKDRFSAERLKGVDSTLKIQPAELGDSAVYLCASSQLPTGEQFFGPGTRLTVL.

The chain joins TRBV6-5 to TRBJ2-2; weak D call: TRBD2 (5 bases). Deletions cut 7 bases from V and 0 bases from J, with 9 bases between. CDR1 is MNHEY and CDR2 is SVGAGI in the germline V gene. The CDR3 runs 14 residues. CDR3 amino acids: CASKQEANTGELFF. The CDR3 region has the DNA TGTGCCAGCAAGCAGGAGGCGAACACCGGGGAGCTGTTTTTT.

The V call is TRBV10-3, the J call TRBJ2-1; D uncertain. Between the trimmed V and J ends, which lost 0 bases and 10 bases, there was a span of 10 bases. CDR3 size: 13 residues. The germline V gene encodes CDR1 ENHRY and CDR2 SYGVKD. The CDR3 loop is CAISESRSNEQFF. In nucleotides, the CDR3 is TGTGCCATCAGTGAGTCGCGGAGCAACGAGCAGTTCTTC.

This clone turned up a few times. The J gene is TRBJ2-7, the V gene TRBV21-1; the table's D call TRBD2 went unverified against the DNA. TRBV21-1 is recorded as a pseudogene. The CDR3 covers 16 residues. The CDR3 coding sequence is TGTGCCAGCAGCAACCGGCGGGGCCGGAGCTCCTACGAGCAGTACTTC. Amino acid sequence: CASSNRRGRSSYEQYF.

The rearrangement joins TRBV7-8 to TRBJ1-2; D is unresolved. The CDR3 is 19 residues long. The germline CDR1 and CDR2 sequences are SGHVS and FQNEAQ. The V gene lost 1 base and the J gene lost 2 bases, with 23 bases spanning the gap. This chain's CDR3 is CASSLVATSPSPSNYGYTF. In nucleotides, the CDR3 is TGTGCCAGCAGCTTAGTCGCGACAAGTCCTTCCCCCTCGAACTATGGCTACACCTTC.

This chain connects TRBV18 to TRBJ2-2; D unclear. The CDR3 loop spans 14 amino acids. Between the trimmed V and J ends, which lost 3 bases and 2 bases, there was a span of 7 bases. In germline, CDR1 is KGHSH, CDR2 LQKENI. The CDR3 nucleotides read TGTGCCAGCTCACCGACATATAACACCGGGGAGCTGTTTTTT. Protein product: CASSPTYNTGELFF.

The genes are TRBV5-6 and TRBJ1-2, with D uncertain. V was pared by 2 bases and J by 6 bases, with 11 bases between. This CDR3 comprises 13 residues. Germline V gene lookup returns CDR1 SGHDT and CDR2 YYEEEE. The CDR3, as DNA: TGTGCCAGCAGCTTAGCAGGACTTCATGGCTACACCTTC. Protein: CASSLAGLHGYTF.

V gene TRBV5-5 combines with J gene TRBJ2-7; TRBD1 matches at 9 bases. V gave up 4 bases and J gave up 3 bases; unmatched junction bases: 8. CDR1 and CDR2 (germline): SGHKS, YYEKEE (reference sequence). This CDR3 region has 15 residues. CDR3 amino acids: CASSPDGTGIYEQYF. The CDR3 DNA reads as TGTGCCAGCAGCCCGGATGGGACAGGGATCTACGAGCAGTACTTC. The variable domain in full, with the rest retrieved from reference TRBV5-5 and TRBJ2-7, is DAGVTQSPTHLIKTRGQQVTLRCSPISGHKSVSWYQQVLGQGPQFIFQYYEKEERGRGNFPDRFSARQFPNYSSELNVNALLLGDSALYLCASSPDGTGIYEQYFGPGTRLTVT.

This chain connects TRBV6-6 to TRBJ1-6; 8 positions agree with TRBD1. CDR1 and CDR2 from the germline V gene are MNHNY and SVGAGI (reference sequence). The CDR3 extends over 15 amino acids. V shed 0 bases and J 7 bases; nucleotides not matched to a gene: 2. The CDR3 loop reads CASSYSNRGNSPLHF. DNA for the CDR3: TGTGCCAGCAGTTACTCGAACAGGGGGAATTCACCCCTCCACTTT.

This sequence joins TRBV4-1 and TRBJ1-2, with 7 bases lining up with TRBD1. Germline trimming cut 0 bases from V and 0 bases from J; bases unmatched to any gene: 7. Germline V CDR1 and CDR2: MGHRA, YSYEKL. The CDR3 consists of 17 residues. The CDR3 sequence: CASSQDPSGTANYGYTF. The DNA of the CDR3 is TGCGCCAGCAGCCAAGACCCATCCGGGACAGCTAACTATGGCTACACCTTC.

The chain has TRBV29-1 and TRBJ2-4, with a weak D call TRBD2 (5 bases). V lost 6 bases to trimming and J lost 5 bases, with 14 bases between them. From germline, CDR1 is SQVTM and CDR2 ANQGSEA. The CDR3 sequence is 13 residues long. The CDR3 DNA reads TGCAGCGTGCGGCGTTTGGGAGAAAACATTCAGTACTTC. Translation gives CSVRRLGENIQYF.

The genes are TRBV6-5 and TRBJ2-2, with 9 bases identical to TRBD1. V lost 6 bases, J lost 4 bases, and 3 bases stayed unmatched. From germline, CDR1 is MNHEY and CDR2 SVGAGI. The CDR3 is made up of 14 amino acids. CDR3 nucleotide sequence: TGTGCCAGCAGAGGACAGGGGACCACCGGGGAGCTGTTTTTT. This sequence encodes CASRGQGTTGELFF.

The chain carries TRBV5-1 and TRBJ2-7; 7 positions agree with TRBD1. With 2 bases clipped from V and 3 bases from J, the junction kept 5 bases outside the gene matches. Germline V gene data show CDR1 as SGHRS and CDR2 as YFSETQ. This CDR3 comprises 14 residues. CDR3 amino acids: CASSLGGVGYEQYF. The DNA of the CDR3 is TGCGCCAGCAGCTTAGGGGGCGTGGGCTACGAGCAGTACTTC.

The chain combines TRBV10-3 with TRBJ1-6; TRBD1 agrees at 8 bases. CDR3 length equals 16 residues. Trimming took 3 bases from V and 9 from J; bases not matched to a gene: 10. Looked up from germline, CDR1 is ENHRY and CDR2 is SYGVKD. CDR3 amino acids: CAISDPEGGTGSPLHF. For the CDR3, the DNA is TGTGCCATCAGTGACCCTGAGGGGGGGACAGGTTCACCCCTCCACTTT.

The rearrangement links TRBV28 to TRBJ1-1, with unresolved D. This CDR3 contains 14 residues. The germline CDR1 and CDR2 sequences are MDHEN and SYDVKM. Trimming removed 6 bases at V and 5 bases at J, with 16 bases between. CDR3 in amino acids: CASRLTAAGTEAFF. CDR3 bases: TGTGCCAGCAGATTAACAGCGGCGGGGACTGAAGCTTTCTTT.

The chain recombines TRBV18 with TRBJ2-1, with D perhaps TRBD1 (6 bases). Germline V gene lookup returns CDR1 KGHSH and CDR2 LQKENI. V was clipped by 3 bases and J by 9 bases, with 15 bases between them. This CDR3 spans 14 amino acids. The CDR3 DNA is TGTGCCAGCTCACCGGACCGTGGGACAAGTGAGCAGTTCTTC. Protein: CASSPDRGTSEQFF.

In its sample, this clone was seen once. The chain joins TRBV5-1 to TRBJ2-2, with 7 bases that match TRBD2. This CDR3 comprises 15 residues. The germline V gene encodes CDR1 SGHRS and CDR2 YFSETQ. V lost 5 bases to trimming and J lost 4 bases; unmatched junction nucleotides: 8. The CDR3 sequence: CASRGGGPGTGELFF. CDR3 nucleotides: TGCGCCAGCAGGGGCGGGGGACCGGGCACCGGGGAGCTGTTTTTT. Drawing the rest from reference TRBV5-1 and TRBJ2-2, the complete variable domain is KAGVTQTPRYLIKTRGQQVTLSCSPISGHRSVSWYQQTPGQGLQFLFEYFSETQRNKGNFPGRFSGRQFSNSRSEMNVSTLELGDSALYLCASRGGGPGTGELFFGEGSRLTVL.

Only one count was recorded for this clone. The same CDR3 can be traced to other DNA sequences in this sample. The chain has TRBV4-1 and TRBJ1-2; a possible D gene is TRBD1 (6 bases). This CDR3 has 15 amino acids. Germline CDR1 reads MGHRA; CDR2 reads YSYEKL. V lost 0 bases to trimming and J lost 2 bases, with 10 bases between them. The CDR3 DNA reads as TGCGCCAGCAGCCAAGACCCGGACAGAAACTATGGCTACACCTTC. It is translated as CASSQDPDRNYGYTF.

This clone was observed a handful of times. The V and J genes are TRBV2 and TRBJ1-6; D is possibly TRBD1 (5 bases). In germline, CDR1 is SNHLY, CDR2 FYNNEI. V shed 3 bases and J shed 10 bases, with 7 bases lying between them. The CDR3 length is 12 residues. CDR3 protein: CASSDDSSPLHF. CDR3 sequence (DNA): TGTGCCAGCAGTGATGACAGCTCACCCCTCCACTTT.

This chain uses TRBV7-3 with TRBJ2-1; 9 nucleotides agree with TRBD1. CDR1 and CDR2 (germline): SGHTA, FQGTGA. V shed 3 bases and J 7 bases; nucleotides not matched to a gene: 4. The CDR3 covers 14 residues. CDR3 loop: CASSLGQGPNEQFF. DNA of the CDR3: TGTGCCAGCAGCTTGGGACAGGGCCCTAATGAGCAGTTCTTC. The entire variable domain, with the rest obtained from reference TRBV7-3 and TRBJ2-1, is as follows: GAGVSQTPSNKVTEKGKYVELRCDPISGHTALYWYRQSLGQGPEFLIYFQGTGAADDSGLPNDRFFAVRPEGSVSTLKIQRTERGDSAVYLCASSLGQGPNEQFFGPGTRLTVL.

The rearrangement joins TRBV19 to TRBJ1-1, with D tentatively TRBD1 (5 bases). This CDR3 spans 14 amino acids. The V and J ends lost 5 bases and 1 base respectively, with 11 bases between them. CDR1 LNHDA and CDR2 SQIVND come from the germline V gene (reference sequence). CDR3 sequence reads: CASSFPTGNTEAFF. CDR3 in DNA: TGTGCCAGTAGTTTCCCAACAGGGAACACTGAAGCTTTCTTT.